This T cell receptor (beta chain) comes out of a study of T cell responses to AZD1222 COVID-19 vaccine. V dropped 0 bases and J dropped 9; count of bases not matched to a gene: 7. The CDR3 covers 15 residues. CDR1 and CDR2 (germline): MNHEY, SVGAGI. Only in-frame clones appear in the TCRdb table, and some are missing; sequencing was by immunoSEQ multiplex PCR. Here the sample spans some 60,000 clones, 89% being singletons. The receptor was derived from an adult who received the AZD1222 COVID-19 vaccine. The material was peripheral blood, obtained 28 days after the second AZD1222 dose. This chain connects TRBV6-5 to TRBJ2-1; TRBD2 matches at 8 bases. For the CDR3, the DNA is TGTGCCAGCAGTTACTCGACGGGAGGGCGTAGTGAGCAGTTCTTC. Amino acids: CASSYSTGGRSEQFF.